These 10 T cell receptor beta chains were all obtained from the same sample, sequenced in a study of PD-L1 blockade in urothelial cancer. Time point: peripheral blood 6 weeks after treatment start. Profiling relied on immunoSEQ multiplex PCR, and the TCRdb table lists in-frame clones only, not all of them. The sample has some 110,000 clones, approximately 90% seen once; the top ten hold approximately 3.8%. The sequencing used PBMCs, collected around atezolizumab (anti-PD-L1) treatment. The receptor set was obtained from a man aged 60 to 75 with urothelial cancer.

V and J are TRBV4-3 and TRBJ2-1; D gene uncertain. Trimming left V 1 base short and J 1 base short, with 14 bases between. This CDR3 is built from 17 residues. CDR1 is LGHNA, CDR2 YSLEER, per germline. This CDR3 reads CASSQGLGSPSYNEQFF. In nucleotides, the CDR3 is TGCGCCAGCAGCCAAGGGTTGGGTAGCCCATCCTACAATGAGCAGTTCTTC.

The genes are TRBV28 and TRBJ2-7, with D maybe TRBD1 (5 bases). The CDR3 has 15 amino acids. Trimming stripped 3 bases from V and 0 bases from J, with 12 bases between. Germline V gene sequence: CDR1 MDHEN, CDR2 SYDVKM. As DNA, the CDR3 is TGTGCCAGCAGTTTTCTCAGGGCCTCCTCCTACGAGCAGTACTTC. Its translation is CASSFLRASSYEQYF.

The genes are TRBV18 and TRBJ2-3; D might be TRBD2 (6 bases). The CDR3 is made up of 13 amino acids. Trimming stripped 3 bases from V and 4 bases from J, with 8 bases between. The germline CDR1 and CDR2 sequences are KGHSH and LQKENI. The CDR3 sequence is CASSPGGADTQYF. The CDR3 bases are TGTGCCAGCTCACCGGGCGGGGCAGATACGCAGTATTTT.

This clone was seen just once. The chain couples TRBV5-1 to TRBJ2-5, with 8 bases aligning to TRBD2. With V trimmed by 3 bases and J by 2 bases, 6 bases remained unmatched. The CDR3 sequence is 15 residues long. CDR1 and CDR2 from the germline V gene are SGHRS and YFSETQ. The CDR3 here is CASSSHGGGQETQYF. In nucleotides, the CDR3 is TGCGCCAGCAGCTCACACGGGGGGGGTCAAGAGACCCAGTACTTC. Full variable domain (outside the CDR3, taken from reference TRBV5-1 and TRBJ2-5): KAGVTQTPRYLIKTRGQQVTLSCSPISGHRSVSWYQQTPGQGLQFLFEYFSETQRNKGNFPGRFSGRQFSNSRSEMNVSTLELGDSALYLCASSSHGGGQETQYFGPGTRLLVL.

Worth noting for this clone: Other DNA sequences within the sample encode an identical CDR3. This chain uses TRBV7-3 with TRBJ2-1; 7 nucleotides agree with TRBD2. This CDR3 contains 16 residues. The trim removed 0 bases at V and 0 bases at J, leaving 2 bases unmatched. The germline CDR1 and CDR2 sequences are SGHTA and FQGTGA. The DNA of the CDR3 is TGTGCCAGCAGCTTAACGGGCGGGAGCTCCTACAATGAGCAGTTCTTC. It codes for CASSLTGGSSYNEQFF. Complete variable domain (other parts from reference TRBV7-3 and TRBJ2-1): GAGVSQTPSNKVTEKGKYVELRCDPISGHTALYWYRQSLGQGPEFLIYFQGTGAADDSGLPNDRFFAVRPEGSVSTLKIQRTERGDSAVYLCASSLTGGSSYNEQFFGPGTRLTVL.

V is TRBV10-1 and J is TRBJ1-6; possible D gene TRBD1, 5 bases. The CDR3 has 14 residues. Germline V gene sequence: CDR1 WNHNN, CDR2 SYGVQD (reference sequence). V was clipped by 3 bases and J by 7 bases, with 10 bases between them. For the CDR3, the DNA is TGCGCCAGCAGTGACAGACAGTCGAATTCACCCCTCCACTTT. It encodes CASSDRQSNSPLHF.

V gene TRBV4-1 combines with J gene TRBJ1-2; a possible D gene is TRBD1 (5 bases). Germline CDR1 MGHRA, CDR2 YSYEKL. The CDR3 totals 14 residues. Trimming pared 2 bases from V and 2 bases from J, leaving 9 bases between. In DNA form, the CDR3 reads TGCGCCAGCAGCCAAATGACAGAGAACTATGGCTACACCTTC. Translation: CASSQMTENYGYTF.

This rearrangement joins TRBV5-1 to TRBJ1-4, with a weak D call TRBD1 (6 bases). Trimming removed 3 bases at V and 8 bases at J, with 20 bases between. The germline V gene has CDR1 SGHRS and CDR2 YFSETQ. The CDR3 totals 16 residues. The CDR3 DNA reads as TGCGCCAGCAGCTCCCAGGTGACAGGTTTGGCGGAAAAACTGTTTTTT. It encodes CASSSQVTGLAEKLFF.

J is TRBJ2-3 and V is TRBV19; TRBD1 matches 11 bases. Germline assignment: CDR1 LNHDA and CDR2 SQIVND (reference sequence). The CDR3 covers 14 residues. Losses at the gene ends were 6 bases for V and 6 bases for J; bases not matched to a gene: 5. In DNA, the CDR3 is TGTGCCAGTAGGCGGGACAGGGGGTCGGATACGCAGTATTTT. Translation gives CASRRDRGSDTQYF.

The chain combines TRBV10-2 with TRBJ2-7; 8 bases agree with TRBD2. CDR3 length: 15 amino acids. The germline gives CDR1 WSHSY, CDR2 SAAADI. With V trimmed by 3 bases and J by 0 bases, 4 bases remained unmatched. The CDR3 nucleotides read TGCGCCAGCAGTGAACGGGGGGGCGCCTCCTACGAGCAGTACTTC. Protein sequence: CASSERGGASYEQYF.